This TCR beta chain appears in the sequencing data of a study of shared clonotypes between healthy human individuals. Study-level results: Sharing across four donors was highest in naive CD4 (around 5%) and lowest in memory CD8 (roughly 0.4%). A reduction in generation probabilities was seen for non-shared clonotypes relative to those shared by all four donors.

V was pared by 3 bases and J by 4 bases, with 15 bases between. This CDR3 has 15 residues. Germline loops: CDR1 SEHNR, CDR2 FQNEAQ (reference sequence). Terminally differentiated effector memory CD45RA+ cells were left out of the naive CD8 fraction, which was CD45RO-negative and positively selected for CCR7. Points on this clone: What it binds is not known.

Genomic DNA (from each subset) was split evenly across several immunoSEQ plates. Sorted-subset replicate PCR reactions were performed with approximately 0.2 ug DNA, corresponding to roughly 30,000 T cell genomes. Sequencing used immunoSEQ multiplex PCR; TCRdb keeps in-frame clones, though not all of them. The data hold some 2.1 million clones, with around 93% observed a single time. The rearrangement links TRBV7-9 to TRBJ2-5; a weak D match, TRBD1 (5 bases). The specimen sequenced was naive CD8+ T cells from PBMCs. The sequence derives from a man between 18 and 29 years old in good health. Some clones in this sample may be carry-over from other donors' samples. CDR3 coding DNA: TGTGCCAGCAGCTTCCCGTACAACCAGGGAGAGACCCAGTACTTC. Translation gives CASSFPYNQGETQYF. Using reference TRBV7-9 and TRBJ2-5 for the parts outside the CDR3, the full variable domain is DTGVSQNPRHKITKRGQNVTFRCDPISEHNRLYWYRQTLGQGPEFLTYFQNEAQLEKSRLLSDRFSAERPKGSFSTLEIQRTEQGDSAMYLCASSFPYNQGETQYFGPGTRLLVL.